This T cell receptor (beta chain) was obtained from a study of blood T cell repertoires in COVID-19. Study overall: Collection of acute and convalescent COVID-19 samples took place in the United States, Italy and Spain. The analysed material was cDNA or gDNA that came from T cells, B-cell-depleted T cells, or PBMCs.

Trimming cost V 8 bases and J 5 bases; bases outside gene matches: 7. The CDR3 contains 14 residues. Germline V lookup: CDR1 MNHEY, CDR2 SVGAGI. Per the original methods: From reference gene primer amplification, estimates of nucleated cell counts were derived. Measured with immunoSEQ multiplex PCR; TCRdb has only the in-frame clones, and not every one. V, J and clone size derive from that table, while D and trimming were established from the DNA sequence. The sample holds about 72,000 clones; about 92% are singletons and the top ten take just over 9%. The chain links TRBV6-5 to TRBJ1-5, with 9 nucleotides matching TRBD1. The specimen was peripheral blood. The TCR was taken from a human donor in a cohort sampled during active COVID-19. The CDR3 is CASSRGQGHQPQHF. Written as DNA, the CDR3 is TGTGCCAGCTCGCGGGGACAGGGTCATCAGCCCCAGCATTTT.